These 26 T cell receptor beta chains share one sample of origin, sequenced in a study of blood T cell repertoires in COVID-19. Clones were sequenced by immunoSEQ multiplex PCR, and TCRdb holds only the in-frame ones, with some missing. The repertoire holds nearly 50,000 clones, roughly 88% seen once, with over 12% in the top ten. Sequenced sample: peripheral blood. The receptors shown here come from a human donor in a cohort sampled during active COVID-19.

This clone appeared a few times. The CDR3 spells CASSPTGLAFSGANVLTF. CDR3 coding DNA: TGTGCCAGCTCACCAACGGGACTAGCGTTCTCTGGGGCCAACGTCCTGACTTTC. This rearrangement joins TRBV18 to TRBJ2-6; 10 nucleotides match TRBD2. Germline CDR1 KGHSH, CDR2 LQKENI. This CDR3 is 18 amino acids long. After removal of 2 bases from V and 0 bases from J, the junction contained 4 bases not matched to a gene.

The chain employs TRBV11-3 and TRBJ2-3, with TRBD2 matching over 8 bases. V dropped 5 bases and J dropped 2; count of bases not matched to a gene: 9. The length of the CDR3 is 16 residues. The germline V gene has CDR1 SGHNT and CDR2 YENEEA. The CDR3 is CASSQGLAFSTDTQYF. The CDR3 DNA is TGTGCCAGCAGCCAAGGACTAGCTTTCTCCACAGATACGCAGTATTTT.

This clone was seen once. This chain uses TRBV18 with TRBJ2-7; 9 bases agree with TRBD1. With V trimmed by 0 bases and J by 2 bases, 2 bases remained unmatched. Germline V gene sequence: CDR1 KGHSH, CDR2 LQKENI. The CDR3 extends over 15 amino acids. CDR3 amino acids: CASSPPDRGTYEQYF. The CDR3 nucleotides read TGTGCCAGCTCACCACCCGACAGGGGGACCTACGAGCAGTACTTC.

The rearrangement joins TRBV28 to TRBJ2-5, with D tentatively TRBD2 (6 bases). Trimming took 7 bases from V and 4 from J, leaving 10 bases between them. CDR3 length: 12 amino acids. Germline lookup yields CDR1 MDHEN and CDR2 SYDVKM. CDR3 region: CASKTSPETQYF. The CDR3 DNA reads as TGTGCCAGCAAAACTAGCCCAGAGACCCAGTACTTC.

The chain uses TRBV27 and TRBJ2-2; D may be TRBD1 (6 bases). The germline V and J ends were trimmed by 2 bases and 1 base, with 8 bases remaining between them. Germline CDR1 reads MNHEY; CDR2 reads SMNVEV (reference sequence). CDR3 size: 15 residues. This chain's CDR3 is CASSLLGQNTGELFF. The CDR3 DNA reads TGTGCCAGCAGTTTACTGGGACAGAACACCGGGGAGCTGTTTTTT.

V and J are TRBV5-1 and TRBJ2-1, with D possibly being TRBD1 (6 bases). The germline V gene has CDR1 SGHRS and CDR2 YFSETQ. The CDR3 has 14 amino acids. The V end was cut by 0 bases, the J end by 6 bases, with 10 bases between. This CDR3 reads CASSLGDKINEQFF. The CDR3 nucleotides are TGCGCCAGCAGCTTGGGGGACAAGATCAATGAGCAGTTCTTC.

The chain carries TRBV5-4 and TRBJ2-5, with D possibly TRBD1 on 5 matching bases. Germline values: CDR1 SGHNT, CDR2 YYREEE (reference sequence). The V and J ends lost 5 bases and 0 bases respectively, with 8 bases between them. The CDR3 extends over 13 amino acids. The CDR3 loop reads CASRPQDQETQYF. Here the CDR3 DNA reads TGTGCCAGCAGACCACAGGACCAAGAGACCCAGTACTTC. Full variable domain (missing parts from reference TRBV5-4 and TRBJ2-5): ETGVTQSPTHLIKTRGQQVTLRCSSQSGHNTVSWYQQALGQGPQFIFQYYREEENGRGNFPPRFSGLQFPNYSSELNVNALELDDSALYLCASRPQDQETQYFGPGTRLLVL.

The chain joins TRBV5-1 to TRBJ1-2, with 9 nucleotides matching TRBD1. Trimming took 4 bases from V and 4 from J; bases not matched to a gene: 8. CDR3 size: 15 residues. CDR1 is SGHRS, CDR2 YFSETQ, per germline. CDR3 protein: CASSVGQGSSYGYTF. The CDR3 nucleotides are TGCGCCAGCAGCGTGGGACAGGGTAGTTCCTATGGCTACACCTTC.

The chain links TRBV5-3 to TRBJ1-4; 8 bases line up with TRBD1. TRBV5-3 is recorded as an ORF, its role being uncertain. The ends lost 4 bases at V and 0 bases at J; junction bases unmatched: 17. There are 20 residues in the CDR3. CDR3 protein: CARSPRKTGAGCTTNEKLFF. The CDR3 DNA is TGTGCCAGAAGCCCGAGAAAGACAGGGGCCGGATGTACAACTAATGAAAAACTGTTTTTT.

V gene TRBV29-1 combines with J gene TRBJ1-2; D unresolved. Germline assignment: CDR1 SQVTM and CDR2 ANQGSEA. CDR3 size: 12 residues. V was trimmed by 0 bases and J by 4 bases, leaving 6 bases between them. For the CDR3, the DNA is TGCAGCGTTGAAGATCCGGGCTATGGCTACACCTTC. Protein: CSVEDPGYGYTF.

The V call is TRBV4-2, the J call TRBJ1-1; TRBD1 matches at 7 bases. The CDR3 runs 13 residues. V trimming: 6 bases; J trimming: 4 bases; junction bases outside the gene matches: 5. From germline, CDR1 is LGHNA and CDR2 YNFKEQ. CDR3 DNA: TGTGCCAGCAGTCCCACAGGGGCCACTGAAGCTTTCTTT. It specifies CASSPTGATEAFF.

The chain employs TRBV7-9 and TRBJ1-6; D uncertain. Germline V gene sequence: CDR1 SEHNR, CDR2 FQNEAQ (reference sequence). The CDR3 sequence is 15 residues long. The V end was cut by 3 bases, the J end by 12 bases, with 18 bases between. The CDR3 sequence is CASSLSGGSGGPLHF. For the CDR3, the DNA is TGTGCCAGCAGCTTGAGCGGAGGGTCCGGTGGACCCCTCCACTTT.

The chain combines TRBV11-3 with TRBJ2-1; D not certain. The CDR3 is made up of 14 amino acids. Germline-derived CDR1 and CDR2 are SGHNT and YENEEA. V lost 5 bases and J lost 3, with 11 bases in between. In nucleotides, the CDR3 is TGTGCCAGCAGCCCCGACTCCTACTACAATGAGCAGTTCTTC. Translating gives CASSPDSYYNEQFF.

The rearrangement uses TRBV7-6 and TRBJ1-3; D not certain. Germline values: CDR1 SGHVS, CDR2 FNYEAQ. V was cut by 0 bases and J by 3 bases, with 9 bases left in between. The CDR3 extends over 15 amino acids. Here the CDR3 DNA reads TGTGCCAGCAGCTTAGCACGGGGAGGTGGAAACACCATATATTTT. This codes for CASSLARGGGNTIYF.

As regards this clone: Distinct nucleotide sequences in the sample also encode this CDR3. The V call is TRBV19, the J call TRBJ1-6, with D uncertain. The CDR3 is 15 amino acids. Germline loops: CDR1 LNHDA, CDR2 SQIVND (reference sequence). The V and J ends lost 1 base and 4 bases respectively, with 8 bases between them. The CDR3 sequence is CASSIGGQYNSPLHF. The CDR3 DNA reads TGTGCCAGTAGTATAGGAGGGCAGTATAATTCACCCCTCCACTTT.

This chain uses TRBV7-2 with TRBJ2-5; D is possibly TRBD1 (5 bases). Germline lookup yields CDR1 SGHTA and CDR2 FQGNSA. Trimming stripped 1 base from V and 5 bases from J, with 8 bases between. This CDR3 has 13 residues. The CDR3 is CASSLGGRETQYF. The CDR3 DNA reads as TGTGCCAGCAGCTTAGGGGGCCGGGAGACCCAGTACTTC.

The CDR3 DNA sequence: TGCGCCAGCAGCTTGGCGGCGGGCCAGCGCTACGAGCAGTACTTC. This sequence encodes CASSLAAGQRYEQYF. V is TRBV5-1 and J is TRBJ2-7; D might be TRBD2 (5 bases). Germline V CDR1 and CDR2: SGHRS, YFSETQ. V lost 0 bases and J lost 3, with 13 bases in between. The CDR3 loop spans 15 amino acids.

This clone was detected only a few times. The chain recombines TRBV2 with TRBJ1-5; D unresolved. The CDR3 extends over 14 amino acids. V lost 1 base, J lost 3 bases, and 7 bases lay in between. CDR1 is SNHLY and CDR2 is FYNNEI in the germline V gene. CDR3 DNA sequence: TGTGCCAGCAGTGAAGGGGCGTACAATCAGCCCCAGCATTTT. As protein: CASSEGAYNQPQHF.

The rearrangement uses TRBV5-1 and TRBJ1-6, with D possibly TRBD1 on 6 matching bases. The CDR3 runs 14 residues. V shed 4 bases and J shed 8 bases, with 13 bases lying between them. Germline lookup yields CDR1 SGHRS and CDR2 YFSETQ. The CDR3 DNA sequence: TGCGCCAGCAGCCTTACAGGGTCCGATTCACCCCTCCACTTT. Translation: CASSLTGSDSPLHF.

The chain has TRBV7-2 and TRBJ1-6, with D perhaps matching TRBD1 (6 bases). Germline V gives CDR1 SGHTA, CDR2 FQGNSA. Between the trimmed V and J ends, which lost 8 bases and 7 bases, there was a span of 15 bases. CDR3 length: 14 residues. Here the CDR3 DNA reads TGTGCCAGCGCAGGACAGAAGGGGAATTCACCCCTCCACTTT. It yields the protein CASAGQKGNSPLHF.

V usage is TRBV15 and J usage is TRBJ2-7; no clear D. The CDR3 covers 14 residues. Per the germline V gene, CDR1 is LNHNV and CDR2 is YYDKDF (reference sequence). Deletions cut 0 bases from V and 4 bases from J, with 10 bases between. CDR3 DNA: TGTGCCACCAGCAGAGATGTGACAACGTACGAGCAGTACTTC. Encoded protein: CATSRDVTTYEQYF.

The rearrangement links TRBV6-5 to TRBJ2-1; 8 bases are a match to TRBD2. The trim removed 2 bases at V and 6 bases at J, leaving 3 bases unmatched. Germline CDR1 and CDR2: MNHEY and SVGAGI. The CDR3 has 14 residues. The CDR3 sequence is CASSYSGRGNEQFF. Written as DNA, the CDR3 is TGTGCCAGCAGTTACAGCGGGAGAGGCAATGAGCAGTTCTTC.

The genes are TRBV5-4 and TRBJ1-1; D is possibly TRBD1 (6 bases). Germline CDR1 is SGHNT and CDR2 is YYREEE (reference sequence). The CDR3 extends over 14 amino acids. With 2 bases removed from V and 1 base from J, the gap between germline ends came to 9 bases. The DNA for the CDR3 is TGTGCCAGCAGCTTCGGGACAACGAACACTGAAGCTTTCTTT. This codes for CASSFGTTNTEAFF.

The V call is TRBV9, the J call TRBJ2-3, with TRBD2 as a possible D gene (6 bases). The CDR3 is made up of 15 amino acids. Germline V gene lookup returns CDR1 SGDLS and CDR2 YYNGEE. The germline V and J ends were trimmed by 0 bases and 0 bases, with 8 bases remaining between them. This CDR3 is CASSVDLASTDTQYF. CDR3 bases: TGTGCCAGCAGCGTAGACCTAGCGAGCACAGATACGCAGTATTTT.

The CDR3 DNA reads TGTGCCAGTAGTATAGGGACAGGGCCTCAGCCCCAGCATTTT. Amino acids: CASSIGTGPQPQHF. This sequence joins TRBV19 and TRBJ1-5; 8 bases are shared with TRBD1. Germline-derived CDR1 and CDR2 are LNHDA and SQIVND (reference sequence). V dropped 1 base and J dropped 6; count of bases not matched to a gene: 2. This CDR3 is 14 amino acids long.

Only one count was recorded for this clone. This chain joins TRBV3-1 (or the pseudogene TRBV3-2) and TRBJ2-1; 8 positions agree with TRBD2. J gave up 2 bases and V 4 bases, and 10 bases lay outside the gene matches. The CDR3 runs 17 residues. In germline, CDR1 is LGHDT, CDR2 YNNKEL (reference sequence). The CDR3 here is CASSPGRTGGTYNEQFF. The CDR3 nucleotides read TGTGCCAGCAGCCCGGGTAGGACGGGAGGGACCTACAATGAGCAGTTCTTC.